The clone carrying this T cell receptor beta chain was found a few times. Its specificity is unknown. This entry belongs to a study of blood T cells in healthy people across ages. About the study: There was about one barcoded beta molecule captured by template switching per two T cells. General study results and limits: Using unsorted PBMCs precluded a conclusive naive versus antigen-experienced comparison.

A sample-barcoded 5' primer and a J-beta primer mix were used in a second PCR of roughly 6 to 11 cycles. TCRdb reprocessed the 5' RACE reads with MiXCR, giving one entry per CDR3 protein. The profile shows around 2 million distinct CDR3 sequences, approximately 39% of them singletons. This clonotype was obtained from a human donor in good health. The material sequenced was blood.

The CDR3 nucleotides are TGCGCCAGCAGCCGGACAGGTGGTCTCGAGCAGTACTTC. Translating it yields CASSRTGGLEQYF. The rearrangement uses TRBV4-1 and TRBJ2-7; 7 nucleotides match TRBD1. V lost 4 bases and J lost 6; bases outside the gene matches: 6. Germline CDR1 MGHRA, CDR2 YSYEKL. The CDR3 spans 13 residues.